These 6 T cell receptor beta chains were sequenced from one sample in a study of shared clonotypes between healthy human individuals. Sequencing was performed with immunoSEQ multiplex PCR; in TCRdb, only in-frame clones are kept and a portion is missing. The table lists 550,000 to 700,000 clones, roughly 73% of them singletons, with around 1.7% in the top ten. What was sequenced was memory CD4+ T cells sorted from blood. The subset is: CD45RA-negative fraction. All receptors come from a woman aged 30 to 39 in good health.

This sequence joins TRBV20-1 and TRBJ2-5, with 7 bases that match TRBD2. Per the germline V gene, CDR1 is DFQATT and CDR2 is SNEGSKA (reference sequence). V lost 3 bases to trimming and J lost 9 bases; unmatched junction nucleotides: 4. CDR3 size: 11 residues. The CDR3 bases are TGCAGTGCTAGTCGGCGGGAGCCCCAGTACTTC. Residues: CSASRREPQYF.

This clone was recorded only once. V is TRBV6-1 and J is TRBJ2-1, with TRBD2 identical over 8 bases. The CDR3 is made up of 16 amino acids. With 2 bases clipped from V and 3 bases from J, the junction kept 6 bases outside the gene matches. The germline V gene encodes CDR1 MNHNS and CDR2 SASEGT. DNA for the CDR3: TGTGCCAGCAGTGAACGTACTAGCGGACTCTACAATGAGCAGTTCTTC. It specifies CASSERTSGLYNEQFF.

This chain joins TRBV28 and TRBJ1-4; the match to TRBD1 covers 11 bases. The junction had 7 bases not matched to a gene; V was cut back by 10 bases and J by 6 bases. CDR1 is MDHEN and CDR2 is SYDVKM in the germline V gene. This CDR3 comprises 14 residues. The CDR3 nucleotides read TGTGCCACCGGACAGGGGGCAGTGTATGAAAAACTGTTTTTT. Translation gives CATGQGAVYEKLFF.

V gene TRBV6-6 combines with J gene TRBJ1-5, with TRBD1 matching 10 bases. Trimming cost V 8 bases and J 2 bases; bases outside gene matches: 3. This CDR3 spans 14 amino acids. In germline, CDR1 is MNHNY, CDR2 SVGAGI (reference sequence). The CDR3 DNA follows: TGTGCCAGCGGGGACAGGGGAGGCAATCAGCCCCAGCATTTT. Its protein is CASGDRGGNQPQHF.

In its sample, this clone was seen a few times. V gene TRBV28 combines with J gene TRBJ1-2; D is ambiguous. Trimming took 0 bases from V and 3 from J, leaving 14 bases between them. Germline values: CDR1 MDHEN, CDR2 SYDVKM. The CDR3 spans 16 residues. CDR3 bases: TGTGCCAGCAGTTTATGGGCGGCAGACCCTGACTATGGCTACACCTTC. Amino acids: CASSLWAADPDYGYTF.

This clone has at least ten counts. The chain employs TRBV4-1 and TRBJ2-3; D unclear. The CDR3 length is 11 residues. Germline V lookup: CDR1 MGHRA, CDR2 YSYEKL. The V gene lost 1 base and the J gene lost 6 bases, with 2 bases spanning the gap. CDR3: CASSQVDTQYF. For the CDR3, the DNA is TGCGCCAGCAGCCAAGTGGATACGCAGTATTTT.